The 8 T cell receptor beta chains below all came from one sample that was sequenced in a study of CD8 T cells in ankylosing spondylitis. Study results and caveats: In ankylosing spondylitis blood, a motif of 7 to 9 highly homologous TCR beta variants appeared characteristic.

These TCRs' antigens remain unknown. MiXCR, run by TCRdb on the 5' RACE reads, gives a single entry per CDR3 protein. The table records roughly 670,000 distinct CDR3 sequences, around 20% of them present only once. The source material was blood, either unsorted or a sorted T cell fraction (not recorded which). The source is a male donor with ankylosing spondylitis.

In this sample, this clonotype turned up a few times. The gene calls are TRBV11-2 and TRBJ1-2; no firm D call. Trimming shortened V by 5 bases and J by 5 bases, and 12 bases separated the two germline ends. The germline CDR1 and CDR2 sequences are SGHAT and FQNNGV. CDR3 length: 13 amino acids. CDR3 in DNA: TGTGCCAGCAGCCCCGGGGTCCAATATGGCTACACCTTC. As protein: CASSPGVQYGYTF. Using reference TRBV11-2 and TRBJ1-2 for the parts outside the CDR3, the full variable domain is EAGVAQSPRYKIIEKRQSVAFWCNPISGHATLYWYQQILGQGPKLLIQFQNNGVVDDSQLPKDRFSAERLKGVDSTLKIQPAKLEDSAVYLCASSPGVQYGYTFGSGTRLTVV.

This clonotype was seen a handful of times. The chain joins TRBV28 to TRBJ2-1; a possible D gene is TRBD2 (6 bases). V gave up 7 bases and J gave up 4 bases, with 11 bases separating them. The CDR3 is made up of 13 amino acids. Germline values: CDR1 MDHEN, CDR2 SYDVKM. This CDR3 reads CASIQGRYNEQFF. The DNA for the CDR3 is TGTGCCAGCATACAAGGGAGGTACAATGAGCAGTTCTTC.

This clonotype was picked up a small number of times. This chain links TRBV10-2 with TRBJ2-3; 11 bases map to TRBD2. After removal of 2 bases from V and 2 bases from J, the junction contained 3 bases not matched to a gene. Germline loops: CDR1 WSHSY, CDR2 SAAADI. This CDR3 spans 16 amino acids. The CDR3 region has the DNA TGCGCCAGCAGTGAGCTAGCGGGGGGCCTCACAGATACGCAGTATTTT. Translation gives CASSELAGGLTDTQYF.

V gene TRBV29-1 combines with J gene TRBJ2-7, with D tentatively TRBD2 (6 bases). Trimming left V 3 bases short and J 5 bases short, with 11 bases between. The germline V gene encodes CDR1 SQVTM and CDR2 ANQGSEA. The CDR3 runs to 12 residues. In nucleotides, the CDR3 is TGCAGCGTTGACGGCCGCGGGGACGAGCAGTACTTC. Amino acids: CSVDGRGDEQYF.

The chain carries TRBV20-1 and TRBJ2-5, with D perhaps given as TRBD1 or TRBD2 (5 bases each). Germline assignment: CDR1 DFQATT and CDR2 SNEGSKA (reference sequence). V lost 1 base, J lost 1 base, and 10 bases lay in between. This CDR3 is 14 amino acids long. CDR3 in amino acids: CSARGGTIQETQYF. The CDR3 nucleotides are TGCAGTGCTAGAGGTGGGACCATCCAAGAGACCCAGTACTTC.

This clonotype turned up a few times. This chain connects TRBV5-1 to TRBJ2-1, with D perhaps TRBD2 (6 bases). This CDR3 has 16 amino acids. V was pared by 0 bases and J by 0 bases, with 10 bases between. The germline CDR1 and CDR2 sequences are SGHRS and YFSETQ. This CDR3 is CASSLAGRSSYNEQFF. In DNA form, the CDR3 reads TGCGCCAGCAGCTTGGCTGGGAGGAGCTCCTACAATGAGCAGTTCTTC.

The gene calls are TRBV4-3 and TRBJ2-7, with a tentative D call TRBD2 (5 bases). The V end was cut by 0 bases, the J end by 3 bases, with 12 bases between. CDR3 length: 15 residues. Germline-derived CDR1 and CDR2 are LGHNA and YSLEER. The DNA for the CDR3 is TGCGCCAGCAGCCAAGATCGGGGTAAAGTCTACGAGCAGTACTTC. Protein: CASSQDRGKVYEQYF.

This clonotype was picked up many times. The genes are TRBV5-1 and TRBJ2-7; D is tentatively TRBD1 or TRBD2 (6 bases each). The V gene's germline CDR1 is SGHRS and CDR2 YFSETQ. Trimming shortened V by 4 bases and J by 6 bases, and 17 bases separated the two germline ends. The CDR3 totals 14 residues. The CDR3 reads CASSGGRETSEQYF. DNA for the CDR3: TGCGCCAGCAGCGGGGGCCGGGAGACAAGCGAGCAGTACTTC.